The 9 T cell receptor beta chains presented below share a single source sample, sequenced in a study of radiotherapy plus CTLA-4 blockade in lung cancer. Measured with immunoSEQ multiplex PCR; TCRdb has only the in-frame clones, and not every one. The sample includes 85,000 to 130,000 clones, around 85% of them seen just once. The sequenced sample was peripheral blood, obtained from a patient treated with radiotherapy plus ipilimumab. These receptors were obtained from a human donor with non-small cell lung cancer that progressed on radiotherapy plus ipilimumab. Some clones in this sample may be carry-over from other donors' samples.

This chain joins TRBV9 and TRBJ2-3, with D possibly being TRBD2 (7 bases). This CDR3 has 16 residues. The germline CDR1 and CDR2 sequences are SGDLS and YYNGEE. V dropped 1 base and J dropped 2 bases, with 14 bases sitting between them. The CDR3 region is CASSVRSGGDTDTQYF. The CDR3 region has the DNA TGTGCCAGCAGCGTACGATCGGGGGGCGACACAGATACGCAGTATTTT.

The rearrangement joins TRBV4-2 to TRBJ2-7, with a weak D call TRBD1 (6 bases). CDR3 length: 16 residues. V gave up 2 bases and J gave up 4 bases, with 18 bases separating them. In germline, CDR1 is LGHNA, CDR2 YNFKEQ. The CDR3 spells CASSQTYRVPPYEQYF. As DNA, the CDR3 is TGTGCCAGCAGCCAAACCTACAGGGTCCCCCCTTACGAGCAGTACTTC.

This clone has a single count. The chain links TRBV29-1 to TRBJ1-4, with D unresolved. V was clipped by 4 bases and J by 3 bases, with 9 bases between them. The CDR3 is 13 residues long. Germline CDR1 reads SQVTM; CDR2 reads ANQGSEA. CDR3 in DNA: TGCAGCGTTGTGACCCCCTCTAATGAAAAACTGTTTTTT. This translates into CSVVTPSNEKLFF.

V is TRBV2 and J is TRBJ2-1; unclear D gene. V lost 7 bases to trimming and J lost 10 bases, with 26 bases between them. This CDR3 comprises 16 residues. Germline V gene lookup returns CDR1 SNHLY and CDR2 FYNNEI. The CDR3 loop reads CASTGSLGRTPSEQFF. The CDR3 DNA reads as TGTGCCAGCACCGGATCCTTGGGCCGCACACCCTCAGAGCAGTTCTTC.

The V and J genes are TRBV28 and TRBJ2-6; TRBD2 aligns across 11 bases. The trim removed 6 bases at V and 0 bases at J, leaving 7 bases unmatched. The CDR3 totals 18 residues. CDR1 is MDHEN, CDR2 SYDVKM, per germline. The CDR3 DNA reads TGTGCCAGCAGACTTCCGGGACTAGCGGCCTCTGGGGCCAACGTCCTGACTTTC. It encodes CASRLPGLAASGANVLTF. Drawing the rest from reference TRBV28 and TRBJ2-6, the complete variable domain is DVKVTQSSRYLVKRTGEKVFLECVQDMDHENMFWYRQDPGLGLRLIYFSYDVKMKEKGDIPEGYSVSREKKERFSLILESASTNQTSMYLCASRLPGLAASGANVLTFGAGSRLTVL.

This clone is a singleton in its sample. The CDR3 region is CASSELIGNEQFF. The DNA for the CDR3 is TGTGCCAGCAGTGAACTGATTGGGAATGAGCAGTTCTTC. The chain links TRBV2 to TRBJ2-1; D call uncertain. Germline V CDR1 and CDR2: SNHLY, FYNNEI. Trimming took 2 bases from V and 7 from J, leaving 9 bases between them. The CDR3 is 13 residues long.

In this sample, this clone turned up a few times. CDR3 DNA sequence: TGTGCCAGCAGCTTAGATCCGCCTAGCGCCAAAAACATTCAGTACTTC. Its protein is CASSLDPPSAKNIQYF. The chain links TRBV11-2 to TRBJ2-4, with a weak D call TRBD2 (5 bases). The CDR3 spans 16 residues. Germline V gene data show CDR1 as SGHAT and CDR2 as FQNNGV. V lost 0 bases and J lost 1, with 10 bases in between. Using reference TRBV11-2 and TRBJ2-4 for the parts outside the CDR3, the full variable domain is EAGVAQSPRYKIIEKRQSVAFWCNPISGHATLYWYQQILGQGPKLLIQFQNNGVVDDSQLPKDRFSAERLKGVDSTLKIQPAKLEDSAVYLCASSLDPPSAKNIQYFGAGTRLSVL.

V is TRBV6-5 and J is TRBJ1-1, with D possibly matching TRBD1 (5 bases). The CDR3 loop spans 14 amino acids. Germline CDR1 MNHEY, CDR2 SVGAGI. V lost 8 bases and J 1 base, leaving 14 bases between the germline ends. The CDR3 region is CASRRPGQNTEAFF. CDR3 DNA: TGTGCCAGCCGTCGCCCTGGACAGAACACTGAAGCTTTCTTT.

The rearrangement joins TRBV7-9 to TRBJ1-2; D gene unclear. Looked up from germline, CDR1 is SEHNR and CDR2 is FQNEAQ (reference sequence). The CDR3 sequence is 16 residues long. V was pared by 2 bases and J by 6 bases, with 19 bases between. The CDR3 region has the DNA TGTGCCAGCAGCTTACCCGTGGTTCAAGGCTGGGATGGCTACACCTTC. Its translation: CASSLPVVQGWDGYTF.